A single sample gave rise to the 20 T cell receptor beta chains below, sequenced in a study of cytomegalovirus exposure and HLA in healthy donors. Sequencing was performed with immunoSEQ multiplex PCR; in TCRdb, only in-frame clones are kept and a portion is missing. Of 180,000 or so clones in the sample, approximately 86% were seen once. Sequencing was done on a sample of PBMCs. These receptors were collected from a man aged 25-45 years in good health and CMV-seropositive.

The sample holds one count of this clone. The chain is built from TRBV5-1 and TRBJ2-7; 7 nucleotides match TRBD2. The germline CDR1 and CDR2 sequences are SGHRS and YFSETQ. The CDR3 has 13 residues. J gave up 0 bases and V 4 bases, and 1 base lay outside the gene matches. Here the CDR3 DNA reads TGCGCCAGCAGCGGGAGGGCCTCCTACGAGCAGTACTTC. Translating gives CASSGRASYEQYF.

The chain employs TRBV11-2 and TRBJ2-1; D remains ambiguous. V lost 2 bases and J 7 bases, leaving 9 bases between the germline ends. This CDR3 spans 13 amino acids. The V gene's germline CDR1 is SGHAT and CDR2 FQNNGV. CDR3 in amino acids: CASSLTLGNEQFF. The CDR3 DNA follows: TGTGCCAGCAGCTTAACTTTAGGTAATGAGCAGTTCTTC.

The chain carries TRBV30 and TRBJ1-2; no clear D. This CDR3 contains 13 residues. Germline-derived CDR1 and CDR2 are GTSNPN and SVGIG (reference sequence). V lost 4 bases and J lost 7, with 16 bases in between. CDR3 sequence reads: CAWIRQERGGYTF. The CDR3, as DNA: TGTGCCTGGATCCGGCAGGAACGAGGTGGCTACACCTTC.

This chain links TRBV7-2 with TRBJ2-7, with 8 bases identical to TRBD1. Trimming cost V 5 bases and J 3 bases; bases outside gene matches: 15. Germline V CDR1 and CDR2: SGHTA, FQGNSA. The CDR3 sequence is 17 residues long. The CDR3 bases are TGTGCCAGCAGCGAGCAGGGGGCGCAGATCTCTATCTACGAGCAGTACTTC. It is translated as CASSEQGAQISIYEQYF. Full variable domain (rest looked up from reference TRBV7-2 and TRBJ2-7): GAGVSQSPSNKVTEKGKDVELRCDPISGHTALYWYRQSLGQGLEFLIYFQGNSAPDKSGLPSDRFSAERTGGSVSTLTIQRTQQEDSAVYLCASSEQGAQISIYEQYFGPGTRLTVT.

This CDR3 reads CASSLMRAQGYGYTF. Here the CDR3 DNA reads TGTGCCAGCAGCTTGATGAGGGCGCAGGGCTATGGCTACACCTTC. The gene calls are TRBV5-4 and TRBJ1-2, with D tentatively TRBD1 (5 bases). The germline CDR1 and CDR2 sequences are SGHNT and YYREEE (reference sequence). The CDR3 covers 15 residues. Trimming took off 1 base at V and 4 bases at J, with 14 bases between the two ends.

J is TRBJ1-1 and V is TRBV2; no reliable D call. The CDR3 is 13 residues long. Germline V gene lookup returns CDR1 SNHLY and CDR2 FYNNEI. The V end was cut by 8 bases, the J end by 6 bases, with 16 bases between. The CDR3 sequence: CASLVSIGAEAFF. The CDR3 bases are TGTGCCAGCTTAGTCTCTATCGGTGCTGAAGCTTTCTTT.

The genes are TRBV5-1 and TRBJ2-1; 10 bases are a match to TRBD2. Germline loops: CDR1 SGHRS, CDR2 YFSETQ. This CDR3 is 16 amino acids long. After removal of 0 bases from V and 5 bases from J, the junction contained 5 bases not matched to a gene. For the CDR3, the DNA is TGCGCCAGCAGCTTGGCGACTAGCGGGCCGAACAATGAGCAGTTCTTC. As protein: CASSLATSGPNNEQFF. The whole variable domain, remainder taken from reference TRBV5-1 and TRBJ2-1, is KAGVTQTPRYLIKTRGQQVTLSCSPISGHRSVSWYQQTPGQGLQFLFEYFSETQRNKGNFPGRFSGRQFSNSRSEMNVSTLELGDSALYLCASSLATSGPNNEQFFGPGTRLTVL.

This clone was found many times. The chain is built from TRBV4-3 and TRBJ1-2; 8 bases map to TRBD1. After removal of 0 bases from V and 3 bases from J, the junction contained 6 bases not matched to a gene. Germline V gene data show CDR1 as LGHNA and CDR2 as YSLEER. The CDR3 is 16 amino acids. The CDR3 is CASSQDMTGVYYGYTF. CDR3 in DNA: TGCGCCAGCAGCCAAGATATGACAGGGGTGTACTATGGCTACACCTTC.

This clone came up a few times. V gene TRBV2 combines with J gene TRBJ1-4; D is unclear. The CDR3 sequence is 11 residues long. V shed 7 bases and J shed 4 bases, with 4 bases lying between them. Germline loops: CDR1 SNHLY, CDR2 FYNNEI. CDR3 in amino acids: CASKLNEKLFF. The DNA for the CDR3 is TGTGCCAGCAAACTTAATGAAAAACTGTTTTTT. Looking up the rest from reference TRBV2 and TRBJ1-4 gives the full variable domain: EPEVTQTPSHQVTQMGQEVILRCVPISNHLYFYWYRQILGQKVEFLVSFYNNEISEKSEIFDDQFSVERPDGSNFTLKIRSTKLEDSAMYFCASKLNEKLFFGSGTQLSVL.

The J gene is TRBJ1-2, the V gene TRBV30; D possibly corresponds to TRBD1 (6 bases). V shed 3 bases and J shed 11 bases, with 16 bases lying between them. Per germline, CDR1 GTSNPN and CDR2 SVGIG (reference sequence). The CDR3 totals 12 residues. The CDR3 reads CAWSRGPDRYTF. The CDR3 region has the DNA TGTGCCTGGAGCAGGGGCCCCGATAGATACACCTTC.

The J gene is TRBJ2-7, the V gene TRBV5-1; the match to TRBD2 covers 11 bases. This CDR3 is 16 amino acids long. CDR1 is SGHRS and CDR2 is YFSETQ in the germline V gene. The J segment lost 1 base and the V segment lost 4 bases, leaving 7 bases of the junction unmatched. CDR3 DNA: TGCGCCAGCAGCCAGGGACTAGCGGTAGGTTCCTACGAGCAGTACTTC. This codes for CASSQGLAVGSYEQYF.

The chain recombines TRBV5-4 with TRBJ2-7; D is ambiguous. This CDR3 contains 12 residues. Deletions cut 4 bases from V and 1 base from J, with 6 bases between. Germline CDR1 SGHNT, CDR2 YYREEE (reference sequence). The CDR3 spells CASSRDSYEQYF. The CDR3 nucleotides read TGTGCCAGCAGCCGAGATTCCTACGAGCAGTACTTC.

The rearrangement uses TRBV27 and TRBJ2-7; possibly TRBD2 for D (7 bases). This CDR3 is 15 amino acids long. Trimming left V 4 bases short and J 2 bases short, with 15 bases between. Germline CDR1 and CDR2: MNHEY and SMNVEV (reference sequence). This CDR3 reads CASSSRGAPTYEQYF. CDR3 DNA sequence: TGTGCCAGCAGTTCTCGGGGGGCTCCTACCTACGAGCAGTACTTC.

V and J are TRBV2 and TRBJ2-5; D is tentatively TRBD1 or TRBD2 (5 bases each). V dropped 3 bases and J dropped 4 bases, with 15 bases sitting between them. Germline V gene lookup returns CDR1 SNHLY and CDR2 FYNNEI. This CDR3 region has 15 residues. Here the CDR3 reads CASSDPVGAGETQYF. CDR3 nucleotides: TGTGCCAGCAGTGACCCTGTCGGGGCGGGAGAGACCCAGTACTTC.

CDR3 in amino acids: CASSYGLAGSRTDTQYF. CDR3 DNA sequence: TGTGCCAGCAGCTACGGACTAGCGGGATCTCGCACAGATACGCAGTATTTT. The chain joins TRBV7-9 to TRBJ2-3; 12 bases map to TRBD2. This CDR3 region has 17 residues. The trim removed 4 bases at V and 1 base at J, leaving 6 bases unmatched. Germline values: CDR1 SEHNR, CDR2 FQNEAQ (reference sequence).

The chain has TRBV10-3 and TRBJ2-7; D is unresolved. This CDR3 has 12 amino acids. Germline CDR1 is ENHRY and CDR2 is SYGVKD. Trimming stripped 10 bases from V and 6 bases from J, with 16 bases between. Here the CDR3 reads CATSTSVTEQYF. In nucleotides, the CDR3 is TGTGCCACTTCCACCTCGGTAACCGAGCAGTACTTC.

V and J are TRBV4-1 and TRBJ2-3, with 7 bases that match TRBD2. Germline CDR1 reads MGHRA; CDR2 reads YSYEKL. CDR3 length: 16 residues. The trim removed 2 bases at V and 3 bases at J, leaving 8 bases unmatched. The CDR3 bases are TGCGCCAGCAGCCAAAAGGGGAACGGGAGGACAGATACGCAGTATTTT. It encodes CASSQKGNGRTDTQYF.

In this sample, this clone turned up once. The chain joins TRBV6-1 to TRBJ2-5, with 8 bases matching TRBD1. This CDR3 has 14 amino acids. The germline V gene encodes CDR1 MNHNS and CDR2 SASEGT. V was clipped by 8 bases and J by 4 bases; unmatched bases: 9. The CDR3, as DNA: TGTGCCAGCGGTGCAGGGGGCCAGAGAGAGACCCAGTACTTC. Encoded protein: CASGAGGQRETQYF.

The V and J genes are TRBV19 and TRBJ1-5; D remains unclear. Trimming shortened V by 3 bases and J by 8 bases, and 17 bases separated the two germline ends. Looked up from germline, CDR1 is LNHDA and CDR2 is SQIVND (reference sequence). There are 15 residues in the CDR3. The CDR3, as DNA: TGTGCCAGTAGTATGGGTGGCAGGCTAGGAAAGCCCCAGCATTTT. This codes for CASSMGGRLGKPQHF.

This clone was observed once. V usage is TRBV19 and J usage is TRBJ2-1, with unresolved D. CDR1 and CDR2 (germline): LNHDA, SQIVND (reference sequence). The V gene lost 3 bases and the J gene lost 4 bases, with 7 bases spanning the gap. CDR3 length equals 13 residues. The CDR3 is CASSIGPYNEQFF. Here the CDR3 DNA reads TGTGCCAGTAGTATCGGCCCTTACAATGAGCAGTTCTTC. Full variable domain (rest looked up from reference TRBV19 and TRBJ2-1): DGGITQSPKYLFRKEGQNVTLSCEQNLNHDAMYWYRQDPGQGLRLIYYSQIVNDFQKGDIAEGYSVSREKKESFPLTVTSAQKNPTAFYLCASSIGPYNEQFFGPGTRLTVL.